This TCR beta chain was documented in a study of blood T cells in healthy people across ages. Overall study findings and caveats: CMV status of donors was unknown, possibly confounding expanded clonotype changes. The study found more naive CD4+ cells and higher diversity in long-lived than aged donors.

Using a J-beta primer mix together with a sample-barcoded 5' primer, a second PCR was run for roughly 7 to 11 cycles. TCRdb re-analysed the 5' RACE reads in MiXCR, keeping a single row per CDR3 protein. The table includes about 1.1 million distinct CDR3 sequences, approximately 38% detected once. Germline CDR1 SGHVS, CDR2 FNYEAQ. The V gene lost 4 bases and the J gene lost 9 bases, with 13 bases spanning the gap. There are 13 residues in the CDR3. This clonotype appeared a few times. Its antigen is undetermined. This chain joins TRBV7-6 and TRBJ2-1, with a possible D match to TRBD2 (6 bases). The sequencing sample was made of blood. The origin of this receptor is a man aged 18 to 29 in good health. The CDR3 spells CASSSSFGGEQFF. The CDR3 coding sequence is TGTGCCAGCAGCTCCTCTTTCGGGGGTGAGCAGTTCTTC.